This entry lists 30 T cell receptor beta chains sequenced from one sample in a study of identical twins. TCRdb recomputed calls from the 5' RACE reads with MiXCR, one row per CDR3 protein. The table includes fewer than 250,000 distinct CDR3 sequences, less than 10% detected once. Sample: memory (CD45RO+) T cells sorted from blood. The receptors here all came from a woman younger than 30 in good health.

This clonotype was detected ten times or more. The CDR3 here is CASSVGGAGTDTQYF. As DNA, the CDR3 is TGTGCCAGCAGCGTAGGGGGGGCCGGGACAGATACGCAGTATTTT. The V and J genes are TRBV7-2 and TRBJ2-3; TRBD2 is a possible D gene (7 bases). This CDR3 has 15 amino acids. Germline CDR1 SGHTA, CDR2 FQGNSA. With 5 bases removed from V and 3 bases from J, the gap between germline ends came to 15 bases. The full variable domain, rest sourced from reference TRBV7-2 and TRBJ2-3, is GAGVSQSPSNKVTEKGKDVELRCDPISGHTALYWYRQSLGQGLEFLIYFQGNSAPDKSGLPSDRFSAERTGGSVSTLTIQRTQQEDSAVYLCASSVGGAGTDTQYFGPGTRLTVL.

The genes are TRBV20-1 and TRBJ2-1; a possible D gene is TRBD2 (6 bases). V was shortened by 7 bases and J by 9 bases, with 13 bases between the two germline ends. Germline V lookup: CDR1 DFQATT, CDR2 SNEGSKA (reference sequence). The CDR3 is made up of 11 amino acids. CDR3 nucleotides: TGCAGTGTTCCCCGGGGGATTGAGCAGTTCTTC. Translation gives CSVPRGIEQFF.

This clonotype was seen ten or more times. The genes are TRBV4-2 and TRBJ2-7, with TRBD2 matching 11 bases. J lost 2 bases, V lost 0 bases, and 0 bases had no gene match. Germline CDR1 is LGHNA and CDR2 is YNFKEQ. CDR3 length equals 15 residues. In DNA form, the CDR3 reads TGTGCCAGCAGCCAAGATAGCGGGGGGGCCTACGAGCAGTACTTC. Its protein is CASSQDSGGAYEQYF.

Only a few counts were recorded for this clonotype. The CDR3: CASSTQGEQYF. The CDR3 nucleotides read TGTGCCAGCTCAACACAGGGCGAGCAGTACTTC. The rearrangement links TRBV18 to TRBJ2-7; TRBD1 is a possible D gene (6 bases). Germline values: CDR1 KGHSH, CDR2 LQKENI. The CDR3 runs 11 residues. V lost 5 bases and J lost 6, with 8 bases in between.

This clonotype was counted only a few times. The chain is built from TRBV4-2 and TRBJ1-1; weak D call: TRBD1 (6 bases). Trimming left V 0 bases short and J 1 base short, with 12 bases between. The germline CDR1 and CDR2 sequences are LGHNA and YNFKEQ. This CDR3 spans 16 amino acids. CDR3 amino acids: CASSQDPQGANTEAFF. The CDR3 nucleotides read TGTGCCAGCAGCCAAGACCCACAGGGAGCGAACACTGAAGCTTTCTTT.

This clonotype was counted between two and nine times. This sequence joins TRBV5-4 and TRBJ2-7; D assignment may be TRBD1 or TRBD2 (5 bases each). Germline CDR1 is SGHNT and CDR2 is YYREEE (reference sequence). Trimming pared 9 bases from V and 5 bases from J, leaving 15 bases between. The CDR3 runs 12 residues. The CDR3 region is CATRGLKNEQYF. As DNA, the CDR3 is TGTGCCACCCGGGGCCTTAAGAACGAGCAGTACTTC.

Only one count was recorded for this clonotype. At one end the junction does not follow the germline gene, possibly because of a read error. The chain couples TRBV20-1 to TRBJ1-3, with TRBD1 identical over 7 bases. This CDR3 contains 16 residues. CDR1 and CDR2 (germline): DFQATT, SNEGSKA (reference sequence). Written as DNA, the CDR3 is TGCTGTGCTAGAAACCGGGGACAGCTGGCTGGAAACACCATATATTTT. Translating gives CCARNRGQLAGNTIYF.

This clonotype came up many times. The genes are TRBV5-6 and TRBJ1-2; D uncertain. This CDR3 contains 13 residues. V was pared by 4 bases and J by 7 bases, with 14 bases between. Germline loops: CDR1 SGHDT, CDR2 YYEEEE. The CDR3: CASSLPARGGYTF. The CDR3 coding sequence is TGTGCCAGCAGCCTCCCCGCCCGGGGTGGCTACACCTTC.

This clonotype has more than one count but fewer than ten. The chain couples TRBV7-9 to TRBJ2-6, with D perhaps TRBD1 (5 bases). The length of the CDR3 is 16 residues. Trimming pared 5 bases from V and 0 bases from J, leaving 11 bases between. Germline loops: CDR1 SEHNR, CDR2 FQNEAQ (reference sequence). The CDR3: CASSPTGLSGANVLTF. CDR3 coding DNA: TGTGCCAGCAGCCCAACAGGCCTCTCTGGGGCCAACGTCCTGACTTTC.

The rearrangement links TRBV7-2 to TRBJ2-6; D is uncertain. This CDR3 is 15 amino acids long. Germline CDR1 is SGHTA and CDR2 is FQGNSA. Trimming took off 4 bases at V and 0 bases at J, with 7 bases between the two ends. The CDR3 spells CASSWQSSGANVLTF. CDR3 nucleotides: TGTGCCAGCAGCTGGCAAAGCTCTGGGGCCAACGTCCTGACTTTC.

This clonotype has only a few counts. This chain connects TRBV28 to TRBJ2-7, with D possibly being TRBD2 (5 bases). The CDR3 is 11 amino acids. CDR1 MDHEN and CDR2 SYDVKM come from the germline V gene. The CDR3 DNA is TGTGGTACTGTGGGGAGCCACGAGCAGTACTTC. It encodes CGTVGSHEQYF.

This clonotype was seen ten or more times. This sequence joins TRBV6-5 and TRBJ1-2; TRBD1 might be the D (5 bases). Germline V gene lookup returns CDR1 MNHEY and CDR2 SVGAGI. This CDR3 comprises 13 residues. Trimming left V 3 bases short and J 4 bases short, with 9 bases between. Here the CDR3 reads CASSYDSSYGYTF. CDR3 bases: TGTGCCAGCAGTTATGACAGCTCCTATGGCTACACCTTC.

The rearrangement uses TRBV5-1 and TRBJ2-1; D is unclear. The germline V gene encodes CDR1 SGHRS and CDR2 YFSETQ. The ends were cut back, 2 bases at V and 10 bases at J, with 13 bases in the middle. This CDR3 has 13 amino acids. The CDR3 protein is CASSFSGDREQFF. CDR3 DNA: TGCGCCAGCAGCTTTTCCGGCGATCGGGAGCAGTTCTTC.

This clonotype was counted between two and nine times. The CDR3 DNA reads as TGCGCCAGCAGCTTGTTCGCGGTGGGAGCCACTGAAGCTTTCTTT. It is translated as CASSLFAVGATEAFF. The chain combines TRBV5-1 with TRBJ1-1; D gene ambiguous. V lost 1 base and J 4 bases, leaving 14 bases between the germline ends. This CDR3 contains 15 residues. CDR1 is SGHRS and CDR2 is YFSETQ in the germline V gene. The full variable domain, completed using reference TRBV5-1 and TRBJ1-1, is KAGVTQTPRYLIKTRGQQVTLSCSPISGHRSVSWYQQTPGQGLQFLFEYFSETQRNKGNFPGRFSGRQFSNSRSEMNVSTLELGDSALYLCASSLFAVGATEAFFGQGTRLTVV.

This clonotype was seen just once. The chain couples TRBV5-4 to TRBJ2-2; a possible D gene is TRBD1 (6 bases). CDR1 is SGHNT, CDR2 YYREEE, per germline (reference sequence). The CDR3 is made up of 14 amino acids. The V end lost 3 bases, the J end lost 6 bases, and 12 bases lay between the germline ends. The CDR3 DNA reads as TGTGCCAGCAGCTACCTTCCAGGGGCCGGGGAGCTGTTTTTT. The encoded protein is CASSYLPGAGELFF.

The rearrangement links TRBV5-1 to TRBJ1-1; 7 nucleotides match TRBD1. The germline CDR1 and CDR2 sequences are SGHRS and YFSETQ. The CDR3 runs to 15 residues. Trimming cost V 0 bases and J 1 base; bases outside gene matches: 3. DNA for the CDR3: TGCGCCAGCAGCTTGGCCGGGACAGCGAACACTGAAGCTTTCTTT. Amino acid sequence: CASSLAGTANTEAFF.

This clonotype was counted between two and nine times. The chain links TRBV30 to TRBJ2-3; TRBD1 is a possible D gene (7 bases). The V gene's germline CDR1 is GTSNPN and CDR2 SVGIG (reference sequence). The V end lost 4 bases, the J end lost 6 bases, and 20 bases lay between the germline ends. The length of the CDR3 is 15 residues. The CDR3 DNA is TGTGCCTGGAACCCTAAGGGGGCAAGCGGGGATACGCAGTATTTT. Translating it yields CAWNPKGASGDTQYF. Based on the CDR3 plus reference TRBV30 and TRBJ2-3, the full variable domain is SQTIHQWPATLVQPVGSPLSLECTVEGTSNPNLYWYRQAAGRGLQLLFYSVGIGQISSEVPQNLSASRPQDRQFILSSKKLLLSDSGFYLCAWNPKGASGDTQYFGPGTRLTVL.

This clonotype has at least ten counts. The chain recombines TRBV7-2 with TRBJ2-1; possible D gene TRBD2, 6 bases. There are 12 residues in the CDR3. Germline V gene sequence: CDR1 SGHTA, CDR2 FQGNSA. V gave up 4 bases and J gave up 9 bases, with 10 bases separating them. CDR3 DNA sequence: TGTGCCAGCAGCTGGCTCGGGGGTGAGCAGTTCTTC. It specifies CASSWLGGEQFF.

The chain couples TRBV6-6 to TRBJ2-5; TRBD2 matches 8 bases. Per the germline V gene, CDR1 is MNHNY and CDR2 is SVGAGI (reference sequence). The trim removed 8 bases at V and 5 bases at J, leaving 7 bases unmatched. The CDR3 has 13 amino acids. The CDR3 region is CASGRGGRETQYF. In nucleotides, the CDR3 is TGTGCCAGCGGACGGGGGGGTCGGGAGACCCAGTACTTC.

This clonotype was detected ten times or more. The chain employs TRBV3-1 and TRBJ1-1; unclear D gene. Germline CDR1 LGHDT, CDR2 YNNKEL (reference sequence). V was cut by 0 bases and J by 3 bases, with 5 bases left in between. The CDR3 runs 13 residues. The CDR3 spells CASSQDGDTEAFF. The CDR3 coding sequence is TGTGCCAGCAGCCAAGACGGGGACACTGAAGCTTTCTTT.

This clonotype came up many times. The CDR3 region is CASSFGLQETQYF. The CDR3 nucleotides are TGTGCCAGCAGTTTCGGGCTGCAAGAGACCCAGTACTTC. V and J are TRBV12-3 or TRBV12-4 and TRBJ2-5; D gene ambiguous. This CDR3 spans 13 amino acids. V was cut by 3 bases and J by 2 bases, with 7 bases left in between.

This clonotype came up many times. V is TRBV20-1 and J is TRBJ2-3, with D hard to call. This CDR3 comprises 13 residues. Germline V lookup: CDR1 DFQATT, CDR2 SNEGSKA (reference sequence). V lost 2 bases and J 0 bases, leaving 6 bases between the germline ends. CDR3 amino acids: CSARRPSTDTQYF. The CDR3 DNA reads TGCAGTGCTAGAAGGCCTAGCACAGATACGCAGTATTTT.

Only a few counts were recorded for this clonotype. V and J are TRBV3-1 and TRBJ2-2; 10 bases agree with TRBD2. There are 15 residues in the CDR3. Germline values: CDR1 LGHDT, CDR2 YNNKEL (reference sequence). The junction had 5 bases not matched to a gene; V was cut back by 3 bases and J by 7 bases. The CDR3 region is CASSQLAGAVGELFF. The CDR3 DNA reads as TGTGCCAGCAGCCAGCTAGCGGGAGCTGTCGGGGAGCTGTTTTTT.

This clonotype was seen at least ten times. V and J are TRBV7-9 and TRBJ2-3; 9 nucleotides align to TRBD2. Germline assignment: CDR1 SEHNR and CDR2 FQNEAQ (reference sequence). V shed 3 bases and J 1 base; nucleotides not matched to a gene: 5. The CDR3 has 16 amino acids. DNA for the CDR3: TGTGCCAGCAGCTTGAGAGCGGGGGGCCGCACAGATACGCAGTATTTT. It codes for CASSLRAGGRTDTQYF.

The rearrangement uses TRBV7-2 and TRBJ2-7; the match to TRBD2 covers 8 bases. The junction had 6 bases not matched to a gene; V was cut back by 3 bases and J by 2 bases. Germline loops: CDR1 SGHTA, CDR2 FQGNSA. This CDR3 spans 15 amino acids. CDR3 protein: CASSLITGGTYEQYF. CDR3 bases: TGTGCCAGCAGCTTGATAACGGGGGGGACCTACGAGCAGTACTTC.

This clonotype was detected many times. The chain couples TRBV20-1 to TRBJ1-6; tentative D call: TRBD1 (5 bases). The germline V gene encodes CDR1 DFQATT and CDR2 SNEGSKA (reference sequence). V was pared by 6 bases and J by 7 bases, with 22 bases between. The CDR3 is 16 amino acids. The CDR3 region has the DNA TGCAGTGCCTCCGGGCGGGGGGGACTGGGAAATTCACCCCTCCACTTT. This encodes CSASGRGGLGNSPLHF.

The chain employs TRBV3-1 and TRBJ1-3, with TRBD1 identical over 7 bases. CDR3 length: 16 residues. After removal of 3 bases from V and 0 bases from J, the junction contained 5 bases not matched to a gene. CDR1 LGHDT and CDR2 YNNKEL come from the germline V gene (reference sequence). This CDR3 reads CASSQIPGGSGNTIYF. As DNA, the CDR3 is TGTGCCAGCAGCCAGATTCCAGGGGGCTCTGGAAACACCATATATTTT.

The sample holds many counts of this clonotype. This chain uses TRBV20-1 with TRBJ1-6, with 7 bases fitting TRBD1. Germline V CDR1 and CDR2: DFQATT, SNEGSKA (reference sequence). This CDR3 has 14 residues. The V and J ends lost 5 bases and 7 bases, in that order; junction bases with no gene match: 8. For the CDR3, the DNA is TGCAGTGCTGGCGAGGGGGCGGACAATTCACCCCTCCACTTT. Protein: CSAGEGADNSPLHF.

The table lists this clonotype with a few counts. The rearrangement links TRBV15 to TRBJ2-7; D is perhaps TRBD2 (5 bases). CDR1 and CDR2 from the germline V gene are LNHNV and YYDKDF (reference sequence). Trimming took 5 bases from V and 0 from J, leaving 8 bases between them. The CDR3 is made up of 13 amino acids. CDR3 nucleotides: TGTGCCACCAGCGACGGGAACTCCTACGAGCAGTACTTC. Translation: CATSDGNSYEQYF.

The chain combines TRBV5-1 with TRBJ2-7; either TRBD1 or TRBD2 may fit D (5 bases each). V dropped 0 bases and J dropped 2 bases, with 9 bases sitting between them. There are 14 residues in the CDR3. The germline V gene has CDR1 SGHRS and CDR2 YFSETQ. The DNA of the CDR3 is TGCGCCAGCAGCTTGGGGGGGACCACCTACGAGCAGTACTTC. It encodes CASSLGGTTYEQYF.